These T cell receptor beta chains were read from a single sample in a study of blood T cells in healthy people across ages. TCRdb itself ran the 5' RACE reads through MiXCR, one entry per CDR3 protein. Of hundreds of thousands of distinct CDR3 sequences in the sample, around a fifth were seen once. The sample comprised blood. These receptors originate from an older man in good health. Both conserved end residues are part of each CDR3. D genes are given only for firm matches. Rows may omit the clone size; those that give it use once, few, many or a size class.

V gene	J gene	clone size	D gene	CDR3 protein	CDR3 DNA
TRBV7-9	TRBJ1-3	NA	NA	CASSLNVWELNTIYF	TGTGCCAGCAGCTTAAATGTTTGGGAGCTAAACACCATATATTTT
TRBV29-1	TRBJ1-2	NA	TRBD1	CSGWRDSGYTF	TGCAGCGGTTGGAGGGACAGTGGCTACACCTTC
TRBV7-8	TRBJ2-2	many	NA	CASSLISGATGELFF	TGTGCCAGCAGCTTAATCTCAGGGGCTACCGGGGAGCTGTTTTTT
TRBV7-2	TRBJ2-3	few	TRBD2	CASSLARASGGTDTQYF	TGTGCCAGCAGCTTAGCGCGGGCTAGCGGGGGCACAGATACGCAGTATTTT
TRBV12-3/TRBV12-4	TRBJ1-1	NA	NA	CASSTRPGASTEAFF	TGTGCCAGCAGTACGCGCCCAGGGGCTTCCACTGAAGCTTTCTTT
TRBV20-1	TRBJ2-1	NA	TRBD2	CSADDSGGSSYNEQFF	TGCAGTGCTGACGACAGCGGGGGGAGCTCCTACAATGAGCAGTTCTTC
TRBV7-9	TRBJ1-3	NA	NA	CASSLAMTSGNTIYF	TGTGCCAGCAGCTTAGCGATGACCTCTGGAAACACCATATATTTT
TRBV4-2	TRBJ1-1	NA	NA	CASSLKAPGTEAFF	TGTGCCAGCAGCCTCAAAGCACCGGGCACTGAAGCTTTCTTT
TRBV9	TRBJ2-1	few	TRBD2	CASSVVENSGFSYNEQFF	TGTGCCAGCAGCGTAGTAGAGAATAGCGGGTTCTCCTACAATGAGCAGTTCTTC
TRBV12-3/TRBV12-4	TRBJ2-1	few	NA	CASAPGRRNEQFF	TGTGCCAGCGCCCCGGGTAGAAGGAATGAGCAGTTCTTC
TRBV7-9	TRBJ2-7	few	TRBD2	CASSLVGGFGRYEQYF	TGTGCCAGCAGCTTAGTGGGCGGCTTCGGGAGGTACGAGCAGTACTTC
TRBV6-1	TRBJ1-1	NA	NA	CASSDDVFNTEAFF	TGTGCCAGCAGCGACGACGTTTTTAACACTGAAGCTTTCTTT
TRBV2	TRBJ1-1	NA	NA	CATAVGGGGKTEAFF	TGTGCCACCGCCGTCGGGGGAGGGGGAAAGACTGAAGCTTTCTTT
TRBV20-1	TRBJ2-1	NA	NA	CSARDPLVPLPTSEQFF	TGCAGTGCTAGAGACCCTTTGGTCCCTCTTCCGACTTCTGAGCAGTTCTTC
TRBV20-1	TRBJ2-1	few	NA	CSASINEQFF	TGCAGTGCTAGTATCAATGAGCAGTTCTTC
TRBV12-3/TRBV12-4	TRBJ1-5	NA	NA	CASTPGYQPQHF	TGTGCCAGCACCCCAGGGTATCAGCCCCAGCATTTT